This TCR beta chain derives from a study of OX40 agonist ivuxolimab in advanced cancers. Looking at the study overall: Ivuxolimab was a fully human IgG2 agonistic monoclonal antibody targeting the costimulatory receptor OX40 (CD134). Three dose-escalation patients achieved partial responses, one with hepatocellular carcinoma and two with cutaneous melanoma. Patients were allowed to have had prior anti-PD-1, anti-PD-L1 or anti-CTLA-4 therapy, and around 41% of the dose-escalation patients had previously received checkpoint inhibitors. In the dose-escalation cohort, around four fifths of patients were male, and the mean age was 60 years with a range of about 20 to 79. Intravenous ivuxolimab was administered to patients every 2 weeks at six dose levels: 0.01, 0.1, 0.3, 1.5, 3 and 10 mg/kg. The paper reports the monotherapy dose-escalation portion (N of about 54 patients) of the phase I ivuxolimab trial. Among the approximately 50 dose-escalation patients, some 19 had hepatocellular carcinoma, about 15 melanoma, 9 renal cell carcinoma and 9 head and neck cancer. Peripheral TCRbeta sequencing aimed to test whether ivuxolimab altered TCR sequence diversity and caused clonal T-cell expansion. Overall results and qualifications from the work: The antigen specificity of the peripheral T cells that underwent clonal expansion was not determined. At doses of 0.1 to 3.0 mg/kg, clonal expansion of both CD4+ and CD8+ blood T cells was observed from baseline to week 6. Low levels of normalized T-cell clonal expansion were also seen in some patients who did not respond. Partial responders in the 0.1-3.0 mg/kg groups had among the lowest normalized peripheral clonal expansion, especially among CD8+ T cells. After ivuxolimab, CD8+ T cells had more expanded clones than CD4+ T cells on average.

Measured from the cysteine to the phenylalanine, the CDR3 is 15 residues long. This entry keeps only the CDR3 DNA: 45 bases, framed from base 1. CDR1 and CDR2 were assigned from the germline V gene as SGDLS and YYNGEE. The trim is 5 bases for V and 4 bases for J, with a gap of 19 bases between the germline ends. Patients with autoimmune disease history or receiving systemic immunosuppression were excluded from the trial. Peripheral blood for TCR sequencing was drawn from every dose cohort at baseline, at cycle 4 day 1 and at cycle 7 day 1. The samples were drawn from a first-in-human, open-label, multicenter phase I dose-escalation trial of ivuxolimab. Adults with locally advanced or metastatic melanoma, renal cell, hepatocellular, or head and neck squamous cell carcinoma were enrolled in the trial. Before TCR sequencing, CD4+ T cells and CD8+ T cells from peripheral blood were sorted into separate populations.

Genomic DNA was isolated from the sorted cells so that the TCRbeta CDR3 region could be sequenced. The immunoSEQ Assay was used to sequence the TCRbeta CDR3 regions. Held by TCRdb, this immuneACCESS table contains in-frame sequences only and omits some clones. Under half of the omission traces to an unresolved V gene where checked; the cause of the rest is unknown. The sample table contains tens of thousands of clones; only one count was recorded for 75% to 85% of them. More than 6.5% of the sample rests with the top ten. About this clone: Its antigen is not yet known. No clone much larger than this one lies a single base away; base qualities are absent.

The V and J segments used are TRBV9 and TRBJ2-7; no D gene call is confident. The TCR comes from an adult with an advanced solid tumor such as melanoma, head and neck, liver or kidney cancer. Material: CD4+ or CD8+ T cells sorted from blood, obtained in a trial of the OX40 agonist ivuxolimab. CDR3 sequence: CASSPRNGFGYEQYF. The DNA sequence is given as TGTGCCAGCAGTCCTAGGAACGGTTTCGGGTACGAGCAGTACTTC.